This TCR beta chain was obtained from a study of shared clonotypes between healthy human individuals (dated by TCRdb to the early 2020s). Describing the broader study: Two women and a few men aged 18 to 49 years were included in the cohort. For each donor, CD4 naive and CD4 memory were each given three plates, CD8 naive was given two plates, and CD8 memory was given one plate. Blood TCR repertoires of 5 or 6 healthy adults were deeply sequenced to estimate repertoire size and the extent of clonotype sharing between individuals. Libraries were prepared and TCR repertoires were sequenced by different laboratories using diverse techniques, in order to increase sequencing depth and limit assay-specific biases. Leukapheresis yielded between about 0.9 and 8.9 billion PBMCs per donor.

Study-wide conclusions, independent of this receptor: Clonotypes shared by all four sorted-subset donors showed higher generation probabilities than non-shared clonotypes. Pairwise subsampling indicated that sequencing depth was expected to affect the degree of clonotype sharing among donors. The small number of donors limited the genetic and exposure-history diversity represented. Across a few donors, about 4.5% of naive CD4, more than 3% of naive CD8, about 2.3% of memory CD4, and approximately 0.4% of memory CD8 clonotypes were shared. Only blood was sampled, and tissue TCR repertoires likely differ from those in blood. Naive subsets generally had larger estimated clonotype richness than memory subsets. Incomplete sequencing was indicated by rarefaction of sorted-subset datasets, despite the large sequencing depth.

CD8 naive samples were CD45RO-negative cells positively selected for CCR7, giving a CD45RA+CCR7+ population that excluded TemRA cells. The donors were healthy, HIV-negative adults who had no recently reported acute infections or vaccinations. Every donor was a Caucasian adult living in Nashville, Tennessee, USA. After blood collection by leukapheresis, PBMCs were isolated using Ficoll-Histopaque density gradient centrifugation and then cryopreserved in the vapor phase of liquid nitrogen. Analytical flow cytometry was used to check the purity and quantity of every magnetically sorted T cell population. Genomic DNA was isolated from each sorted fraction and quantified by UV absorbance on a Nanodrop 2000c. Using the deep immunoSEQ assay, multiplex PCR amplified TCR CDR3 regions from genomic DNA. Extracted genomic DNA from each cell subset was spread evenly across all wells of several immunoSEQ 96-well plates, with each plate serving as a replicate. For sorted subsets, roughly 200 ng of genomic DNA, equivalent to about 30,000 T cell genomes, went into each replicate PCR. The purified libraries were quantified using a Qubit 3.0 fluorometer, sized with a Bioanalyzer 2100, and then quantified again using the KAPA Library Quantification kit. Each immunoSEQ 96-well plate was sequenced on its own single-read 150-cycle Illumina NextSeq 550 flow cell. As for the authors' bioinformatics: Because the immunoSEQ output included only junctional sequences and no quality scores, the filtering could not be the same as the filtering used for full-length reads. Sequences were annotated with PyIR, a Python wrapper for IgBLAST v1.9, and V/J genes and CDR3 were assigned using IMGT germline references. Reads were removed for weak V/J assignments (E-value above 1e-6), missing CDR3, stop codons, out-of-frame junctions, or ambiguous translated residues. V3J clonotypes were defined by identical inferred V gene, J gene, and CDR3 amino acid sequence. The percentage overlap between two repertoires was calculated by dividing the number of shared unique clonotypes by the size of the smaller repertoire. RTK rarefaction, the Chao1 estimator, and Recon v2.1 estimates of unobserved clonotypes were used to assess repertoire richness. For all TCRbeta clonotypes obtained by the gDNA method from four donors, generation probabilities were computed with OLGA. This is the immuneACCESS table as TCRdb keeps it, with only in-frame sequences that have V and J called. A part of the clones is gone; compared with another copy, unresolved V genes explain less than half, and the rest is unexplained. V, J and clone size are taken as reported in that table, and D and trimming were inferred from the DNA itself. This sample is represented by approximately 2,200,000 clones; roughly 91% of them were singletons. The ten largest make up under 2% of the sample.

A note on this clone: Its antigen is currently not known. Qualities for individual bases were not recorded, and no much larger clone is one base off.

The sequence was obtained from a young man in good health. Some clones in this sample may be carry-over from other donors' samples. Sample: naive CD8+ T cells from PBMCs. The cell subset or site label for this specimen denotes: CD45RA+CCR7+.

Here is the DNA: TGCGCCAGCAGCCAGACCTGGGGAGGCATATTCGGGGGGGAGCTGTTTTTT. This is translated as CASSQTWGGIFGGELFF. The rearranged chain carries TRBV4-3 and TRBJ2-2; TRBD2 is perhaps the D gene, given 6 matching bases. Sequences LGHNA (CDR1) and YSLEER (CDR2) are obtained from the germline V gene. The CDR3, cysteine through phenylalanine, is 17 amino acids long. Only the CDR3 DNA stays, 51 bases, in frame from base 1. V is cut by 3 bases and J by 8 bases, and the space between the germline ends is 22 bases.